The present T cell receptor beta chain was sequenced within a study of identical twins. Study results and limitations: Twin-shared out-of-frame alpha sequences were enriched for low generation probability.

As for this clonotype: Its cognate antigen is unknown.

A universal primer site was added by template switching, and unique molecular identifiers were carried by the cDNA. A single record per CDR3 protein comes from TCRdb applying MiXCR to the 5' RACE reads. The sample includes 1.5 million to 2 million distinct CDR3 sequences, 32% of them seen just once. There are 17 residues in the CDR3. V lost 0 bases, J lost 1 base, and 7 bases stayed unmatched. The germline CDR1 and CDR2 sequences are SGHRS and YFSETQ. The TCR sequence derives from a newborn girl in good health. Sequencing was performed on cord blood. The rearrangement links TRBV5-1 to TRBJ2-3, with TRBD1 identical over 8 bases. As DNA, the CDR3 is TGCGCCAGCAGCTTGGGGGGACAGGCGCGCGGCACAGATACGCAGTATTTT. Its translation: CASSLGGQARGTDTQYF.